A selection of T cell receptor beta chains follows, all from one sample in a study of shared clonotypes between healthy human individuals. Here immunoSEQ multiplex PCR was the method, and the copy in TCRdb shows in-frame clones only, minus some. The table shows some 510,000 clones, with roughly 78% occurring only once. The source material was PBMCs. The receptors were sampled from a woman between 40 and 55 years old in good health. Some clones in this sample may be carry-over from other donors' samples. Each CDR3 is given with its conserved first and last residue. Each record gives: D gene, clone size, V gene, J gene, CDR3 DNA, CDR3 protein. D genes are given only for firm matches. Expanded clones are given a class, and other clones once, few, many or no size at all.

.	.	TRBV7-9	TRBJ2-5	TGTGCCAGCAGCATCAGGGAGACCCAGTACTTC	CASSIRETQYF
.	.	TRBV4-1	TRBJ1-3	TGCGCCAGCAGCCCCGGAGTAGCCTATTCTGGAAACACCATATATTTT	CASSPGVAYSGNTIYF
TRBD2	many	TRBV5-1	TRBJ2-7	TGCGCCAGCAGCTTCCTAGGACTAGCGGGAGGAGCCTACGAGCAGTACTTC	CASSFLGLAGGAYEQYF
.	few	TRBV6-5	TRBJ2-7	TGTGCCAGCAGTTACGTCAGGCAAGCCTACGAGCAGTACTTC	CASSYVRQAYEQYF
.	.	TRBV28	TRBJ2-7	TGTGCCAGCAGGCAACTAGTCCCTCGCGAGCAGTACTTC	CASRQLVPREQYF
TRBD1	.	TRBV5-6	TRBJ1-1	TGTGCCAGCAGCCGGACAGGGGGGACAGCTTTCTTT	CASSRTGGTAFF
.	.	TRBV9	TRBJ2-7	TGTGCCAGCAGCGTGGGACTGATGTACGAGCAGTACTTC	CASSVGLMYEQYF
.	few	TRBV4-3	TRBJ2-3	TGCGCCAGCAGCCCGTCCTCAGGGACTAGCACAGATACGCAGTATTTT	CASSPSSGTSTDTQYF
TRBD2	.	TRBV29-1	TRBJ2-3	TGCAGCGTGTACGCAACTAGCGGCGTCACAGATACGCAGTATTTT	CSVYATSGVTDTQYF
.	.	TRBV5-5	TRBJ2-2	TGTGCCAGCAGCCCGCCCGGGGGACTTAACACCGGGGAGCTGTTTTTT	CASSPPGGLNTGELFF
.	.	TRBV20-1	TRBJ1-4	TGCAGTGCTAGAGACCCCGGGCAACTGTTTTTT	CSARDPGQLFF
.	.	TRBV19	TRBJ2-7	TGTGCCAGTAGTAACCGAGGAGGTCCGTCCTACGAGCAGTACTTC	CASSNRGGPSYEQYF
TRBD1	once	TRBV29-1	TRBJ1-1	TGCAGCGGAGTCAGGGGGCCGAACACTGAAGCTTTCTTT	CSGVRGPNTEAFF
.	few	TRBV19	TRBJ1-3	TGTGCCAGTAGTATCCGACGGATCTCTGGAAACACCATATATTTT	CASSIRRISGNTIYF
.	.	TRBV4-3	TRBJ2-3	TGCGCCAGCAGCCAAGACTCTAGCACAGATACGCAGTATTTT	CASSQDSSTDTQYF
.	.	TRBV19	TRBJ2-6	TGTGCCAGTAGCCCGGTGTCCGAGGGGGCCAACGTCCTGACTTTC	CASSPVSEGANVLTF
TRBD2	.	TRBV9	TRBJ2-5	TGTGCCAGCAGCGTAGCCCCCGGGACTAGCGGGCAAGAGACCCAGTACTTC	CASSVAPGTSGQETQYF
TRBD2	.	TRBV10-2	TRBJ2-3	TGCGCCAGCAGTAAAGGCGGGAGGGTTCTAGATACGCAGTATTTT	CASSKGGRVLDTQYF
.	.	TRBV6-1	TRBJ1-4	TGTGCCAGCAGGGGGGCAGGGGTAGAAAAACTGTTTTTT	CASRGAGVEKLFF
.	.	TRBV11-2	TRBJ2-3	TGTGCCAGCAGACCTCTCTTGAGCACAGATACGCAGTATTTT	CASRPLLSTDTQYF
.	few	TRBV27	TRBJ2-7	TGTGCCAGCAGTTCGAAATGGACTACCAGCTACGAGCAGTACTTC	CASSSKWTTSYEQYF
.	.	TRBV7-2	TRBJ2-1	TGTGCCAGCAGTCTCGAAGGGGGCTCCTACAATGAGCAGTTCTTC	CASSLEGGSYNEQFF
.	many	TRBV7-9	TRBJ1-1	TGTGCCAGCAGCTCTGTCGACACTGAAGCTTTCTTT	CASSSVDTEAFF
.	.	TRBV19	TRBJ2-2	TGTGCCAGTACCCAAGTAGGCAGTCAGGCCGGGGAGCTGTTTTTT	CASTQVGSQAGELFF
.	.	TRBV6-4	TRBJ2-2	TGTGCCAGCAGTAGGACAATTGAGACCGGGGAGCTGCTTTTT	CASSRTIETGELLF
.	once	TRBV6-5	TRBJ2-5	TGTGCCAGCAGTAGCTCGGGACTCAAAGAGACCCAGTACTTC	CASSSSGLKETQYF
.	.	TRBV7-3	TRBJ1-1	TGTGCCAGCAGCTACCCGACAGGCGAAGCTTTCTTT	CASSYPTGEAFF
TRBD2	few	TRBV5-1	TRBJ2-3	TGCGCCAGCAGCCCGAGGACTAGCGGGAGCTCAGATACGCAGTATTTT	CASSPRTSGSSDTQYF
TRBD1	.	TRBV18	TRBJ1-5	TGTGCCAGCTCAGACACAGGGGGCTACAGCAATCAGCCCCAGCATTTT	CASSDTGGYSNQPQHF
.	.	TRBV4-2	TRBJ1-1	TGTGCCAGCAGACAAGATAGGGCCCCGAAAGTGAACACTGAAGCTTTCTTT	CASRQDRAPKVNTEAFF
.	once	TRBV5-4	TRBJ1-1	TGTGCCAGCAGCCTGGACAGAATTGAAGCTTTCTTT	CASSLDRIEAFF
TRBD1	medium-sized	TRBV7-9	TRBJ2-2	TGTGCCAGCAGGTTGGGGACAGGGGCCACCGGGGAGCTGTTTTTT	CASRLGTGATGELFF
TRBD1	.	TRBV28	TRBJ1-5	TGTGCCAGCAGGCTACCGACAGGGTATAGCAATCAGCCCCAGCATTTT	CASRLPTGYSNQPQHF
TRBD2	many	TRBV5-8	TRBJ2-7	TGTGCCAGCACTCTTCCCCCCTTCCGGGGACTAATCTACGAGCAGTACTTC	CASTLPPFRGLIYEQYF
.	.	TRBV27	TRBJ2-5	TGTGCCAGCACCTCAATCCCCGCGGGGACCCAGTACTTC	CASTSIPAGTQYF
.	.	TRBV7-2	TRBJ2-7	TGTGCCAGCAGCCGCCGGGAGGGGGCAATCTACGAGCAGTACTTC	CASSRREGAIYEQYF
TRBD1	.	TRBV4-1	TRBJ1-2	TGCGCCAGCAGCCATTTGTACAGGGGTAACTATGGCTACACCTTC	CASSHLYRGNYGYTF
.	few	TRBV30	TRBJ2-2	TGTGCCTGGATGGCCACCGGGGAGCTGTTTTTT	CAWMATGELFF
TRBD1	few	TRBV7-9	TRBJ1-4	TGTGCCAGCAGCGGACAGGGAGGTGAAAAACTGTTTTTT	CASSGQGGEKLFF
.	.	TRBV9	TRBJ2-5	TGTGCCAGCAGCGTTGAGGGACTCCCCCCAGAGACCCAGTACTTC	CASSVEGLPPETQYF
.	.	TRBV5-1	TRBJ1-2	TGCGCCAGCAGCTGGGGGGCCCGGGCGAACTATGGCTACACCTTC	CASSWGARANYGYTF
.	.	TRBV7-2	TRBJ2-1	TGTGCCAGCAGCTTAGCGACCCAGGATCGCTATGAGCAGTTCTTC	CASSLATQDRYEQFF
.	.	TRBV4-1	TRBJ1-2	TGCGCCAGCAGCCATATTGGGGGGGCCAGTGGCTACACCTTC	CASSHIGGASGYTF
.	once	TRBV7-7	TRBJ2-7	TGTGCTAGCAACGGGAGATACGAGCAGTACTTC	CASNGRYEQYF
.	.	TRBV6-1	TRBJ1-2	TGTGCCAGCACTGGGAGGGATTACAGGGCTGGCTACACCTTC	CASTGRDYRAGYTF
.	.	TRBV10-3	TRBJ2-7	TGTGCCATCAGTGAGTCTGTGGTGGGGAGAGGGAACGAGCAGTACTTC	CAISESVVGRGNEQYF
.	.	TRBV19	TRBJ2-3	TGTGCCAGTAGTATAAGGGGCACAGATACGCAGTATTTT	CASSIRGTDTQYF
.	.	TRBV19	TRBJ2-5	TGTGCCAGTAGCACTAGTCGGGTAGAGACCCAGTACTTC	CASSTSRVETQYF